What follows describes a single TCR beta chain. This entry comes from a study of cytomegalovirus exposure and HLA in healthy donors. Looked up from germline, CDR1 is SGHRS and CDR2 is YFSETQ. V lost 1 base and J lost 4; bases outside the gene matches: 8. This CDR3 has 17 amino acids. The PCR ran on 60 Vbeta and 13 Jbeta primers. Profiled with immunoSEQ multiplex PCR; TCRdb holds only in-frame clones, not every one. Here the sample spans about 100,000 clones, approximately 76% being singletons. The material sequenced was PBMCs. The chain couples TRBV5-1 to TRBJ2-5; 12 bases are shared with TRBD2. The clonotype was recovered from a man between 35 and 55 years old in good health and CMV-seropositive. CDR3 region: CASSLWPSGGALETQYF. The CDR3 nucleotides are TGCGCCAGCAGCTTGTGGCCTAGCGGGGGGGCCTTAGAGACCCAGTACTTC.